Listed here are 21 T cell receptor beta chains from one sample, sequenced in a study of monozygotic twins with inflammatory bowel disease. For each CDR3 protein, TCRdb gives one entry from its re-call of the 5' RACE reads, without DNA. The table lists fewer than 350,000 distinct CDR3 sequences. Sequencing input: blood. Receptor source: a human donor with ulcerative colitis or Crohn's disease, or a healthy co-twin of an affected twin (not recorded which).

The V and J genes are TRBV11-1 and TRBJ2-1; no DNA is available, so the TRBD2 call from TCRdb remains unchecked. The CDR3 runs 19 residues. Germline V gene sequence: CDR1 SGHAT, CDR2 FQDESV (reference sequence). The CDR3 loop is CASSYRTSGDRGLENEQFF.

The rearrangement joins TRBV7-6 to TRBJ1-3. Germline-derived CDR1 and CDR2 are SGHVS and FNYEAQ. The length of the CDR3 is 15 residues. The CDR3 here is CASSLGGWSGNTIYF.

CDR3 loop: CAISDGGQGENTGELFF. The V gene is TRBV10-3, the J gene TRBJ2-2; there is no DNA to check the TCRdb D call of TRBD1. There are 17 residues in the CDR3. Germline CDR1 ENHRY, CDR2 SYGVKD.

This chain connects TRBV29-1 to TRBJ2-7. This CDR3 is 12 amino acids long. The germline CDR1 and CDR2 sequences are SQVTM and ANQGSEA. This CDR3 is CSVGADSYEQYF.

V gene TRBV5-1 combines with J gene TRBJ2-7; with no DNA, the TCRdb D assignment of TRBD1 cannot be verified. Per germline, CDR1 SGHRS and CDR2 YFSETQ. The CDR3 sequence is 15 residues long. CDR3 sequence: CASSSFSSQVDEQYF.

The J gene is TRBJ2-2, the V gene TRBV6-5; checking the TCRdb D call of TRBD2 is not possible without DNA. The CDR3 runs 14 residues. Germline CDR1 reads MNHEY; CDR2 reads SVGAGI. The CDR3 reads CASSYGLASGELFF.

The gene calls are TRBV6-2 or TRBV6-3 and TRBJ2-7; TCRdb picks TRBD1, but there is no DNA to check that call. The length of the CDR3 is 16 residues. Germline lookup yields CDR1 MNHEY and CDR2 SVGEGT. The CDR3 spells CASSYPRDRGRYEQYF.

The chain is built from TRBV29-1 and TRBJ1-2; the D call from TCRdb, TRBD1, cannot be confirmed without DNA. Germline V gives CDR1 SQVTM, CDR2 ANQGSEA. CDR3 length: 13 amino acids. The CDR3: CSAQDSQTYGYTF.

The J gene is TRBJ1-1, the V gene TRBV7-6; with no DNA, the TCRdb D assignment of TRBD1 cannot be verified. This CDR3 comprises 12 residues. Per germline, CDR1 SGHVS and CDR2 FNYEAQ. The CDR3 loop reads CVSKKGTGEAFF.

The CDR3 loop reads CASSLAGGGTYNEQFF. The chain employs TRBV5-1 and TRBJ2-1; the TCRdb D gene call, TRBD2, has no DNA to confirm it. Germline V lookup: CDR1 SGHRS, CDR2 YFSETQ. This CDR3 is built from 16 residues.

The chain joins TRBV6-5 to TRBJ1-2; without DNA, the TCRdb call of TRBD1 cannot be checked. The CDR3 totals 16 residues. Germline values: CDR1 MNHEY, CDR2 SVGAGI. The CDR3 region is CASSYSTPDSNYGYTF.

This sequence joins TRBV4-1 and TRBJ2-5; TCRdb indicates TRBD1, and absent DNA this call remains unverified. CDR1 is MGHRA and CDR2 is YSYEKL in the germline V gene. The CDR3 runs to 13 residues. The chain's CDR3 is CASSQVRGETQYF.

The chain couples TRBV19 to TRBJ2-7; the D call of TRBD1 rests on TCRdb alone, since no DNA is present to check it. The CDR3 has 14 residues. Germline V gene lookup returns CDR1 LNHDA and CDR2 SQIVND (reference sequence). CDR3 protein: CASSMRQGIREQYF.

V and J are TRBV29-1 and TRBJ1-1. This CDR3 is built from 13 residues. CDR1 is SQVTM and CDR2 is ANQGSEA in the germline V gene. The CDR3 protein is CSVERGGNTEAFF.

This chain connects TRBV20-1 to TRBJ2-3; TCRdb gives TRBD2 as the D gene, but with no DNA this cannot be confirmed. Per the germline V gene, CDR1 is DFQATT and CDR2 is SNEGSKA (reference sequence). The CDR3 totals 14 residues. CDR3 amino acids: CSARGGLSTDTQYF.

V and J are TRBV5-6 and TRBJ1-1; the D call of TRBD1 rests on TCRdb alone, since no DNA is present to check it. This CDR3 spans 15 amino acids. Germline-derived CDR1 and CDR2 are SGHDT and YYEEEE. CDR3 region: CASSLQGGAHTEAFF.

The V gene is TRBV30, the J gene TRBJ1-2; TCRdb gives TRBD1 as the D gene, but with no DNA this cannot be confirmed. Germline loops: CDR1 GTSNPN, CDR2 SVGIG (reference sequence). The CDR3 is 13 residues long. CDR3 region: CAWTIPGRENYTF. The full variable domain, rest sourced from reference TRBV30 and TRBJ1-2, is SQTIHQWPATLVQPVGSPLSLECTVEGTSNPNLYWYRQAAGRGLQLLFYSVGIGQISSEVPQNLSASRPQDRQFILSSKKLLLSDSGFYLCAWTIPGRENYTFGSGTRLTVV.

V usage is TRBV7-2 and J usage is TRBJ2-7; there is no DNA to check the TCRdb D call of TRBD2. Germline lookup yields CDR1 SGHTA and CDR2 FQGNSA. The CDR3 runs 16 residues. The CDR3: CASSLGTILAAYEQYF.

The chain is built from TRBV4-1 and TRBJ2-1; the D gene TCRdb calls, TRBD1, cannot be checked with no DNA. The CDR3 runs 18 residues. The germline CDR1 and CDR2 sequences are MGHRA and YSYEKL. CDR3 sequence: CASSQAMGGQTTYNEQFF.

This chain links TRBV9 with TRBJ2-5. The germline gives CDR1 SGDLS, CDR2 YYNGEE. This CDR3 has 13 amino acids. CDR3 region: CASSVDGVETQYF.

The chain is built from TRBV18 and TRBJ1-2; checking the TCRdb D call of TRBD1 is not possible without DNA. In germline, CDR1 is KGHSH, CDR2 LQKENI. The CDR3 is 13 residues long. CDR3 region: CASSPTGYQGYTF.